This TCR beta chain was sequenced for a study of blood T cell repertoires in COVID-19. Between the trimmed V and J ends, which lost 7 bases and 5 bases, there was a span of 14 bases. This CDR3 spans 13 amino acids. Looked up from germline, CDR1 is LNHDA and CDR2 is SQIVND (reference sequence). Assay: immunoSEQ multiplex PCR; the TCRdb copy retains only in-frame clones and omits some. The sample contains some 350,000 clones, around 89% of which appear only once. This receptor was obtained from a woman in her twenties or thirties with COVID-19, enrolled during active disease. The sequencing input was peripheral blood. V and J are TRBV19 and TRBJ2-5, with D perhaps matching TRBD2 (6 bases). The CDR3: CASNRDSGETQYF. The CDR3 DNA sequence: TGTGCCAGTAACCGGGACTCTGGGGAGACCCAGTACTTC.